The 14 T cell receptor beta chains below all came from one sample that was sequenced in a study of T-cell reconstitution after alpha-beta-depleted transplantation in children. Construction of the TCRbeta library involved unique molecular identifiers. MiXCR was run by TCRdb on the PCR reads, yielding one entry per CDR3 protein. The table has approximately 980,000 distinct CDR3 sequences, 25% to 30% seen once. Source: PBMCs, mostly from graft donor cells, taken 360 days after TCRalphabeta/CD19-depleted stem cell transplant. The receptors here all came from a boy in the first two years of life who had a stem cell transplant for SCID, so the T cells may come from the graft donor.

CDR3 sequence reads: CATSALRPGIRGSSPLHF. CDR3 bases: TGTGCCACCAGTGCCTTGCGGCCGGGGATTAGAGGGTCCTCACCCCTCCACTTT. V is TRBV24-1 and J is TRBJ1-6; D is undetermined. Trimming removed 5 bases from V and 10 bases from J, with 26 bases in between. Germline CDR1 and CDR2: KGHDR and SFDVKD. The CDR3 runs to 18 residues.

The chain recombines TRBV12-3 or TRBV12-4 with TRBJ2-3, with 11 positions matching TRBD2. The length of the CDR3 is 16 residues. The ends lost 5 bases at V and 5 bases at J; junction bases unmatched: 9. The CDR3 DNA reads as TGTGCCAGCAGTCTGGCGACTAGCGGGGAGGAAGATACGCAGTATTTT. Its translation is CASSLATSGEEDTQYF.

This clonotype was seen only a few times. The V and J genes are TRBV20-1 and TRBJ2-1, with TRBD2 identical over 8 bases. Germline V gene sequence: CDR1 DFQATT, CDR2 SNEGSKA (reference sequence). The CDR3 has 15 amino acids. The V and J ends lost 4 bases and 6 bases, in that order; junction bases with no gene match: 11. The chain's CDR3 is CSAKVPGGFRNEQFF. In DNA form, the CDR3 reads TGCAGTGCTAAAGTACCGGGGGGGTTTCGCAATGAGCAGTTCTTC.

The chain recombines TRBV24-1 with TRBJ2-3; a possible D gene is TRBD2 (5 bases). The CDR3 has 16 amino acids. The germline V gene has CDR1 KGHDR and CDR2 SFDVKD. Trimming shortened V by 0 bases and J by 0 bases, and 9 bases separated the two germline ends. The CDR3 nucleotides are TGTGCCACCAGTGATTTGATGGGAGCTAGCACAGATACGCAGTATTTT. Translating it yields CATSDLMGASTDTQYF.

The chain couples TRBV10-3 to TRBJ2-1; TRBD2 is a possible D gene (7 bases). Trimming left V 6 bases short and J 9 bases short, with 18 bases between. Germline loops: CDR1 ENHRY, CDR2 SYGVKD. This CDR3 is 14 amino acids long. CDR3 sequence reads: CAISLGGPDFEQFF. The CDR3 bases are TGTGCCATCAGCCTGGGGGGGCCCGACTTTGAGCAGTTCTTC.

There are a few counts of this clonotype. The CDR3 nucleotides are TGCAGCGGAGGGGAGGCTGGAAACACCATATATTTT. This translates into CSGGEAGNTIYF. The chain combines TRBV29-1 with TRBJ1-3, with a weak D call TRBD1 (5 bases). CDR3 length: 12 residues. Germline V gene lookup returns CDR1 SQVTM and CDR2 ANQGSEA. V was pared by 7 bases and J by 2 bases, with 9 bases between.

This clonotype appeared a few times. The chain uses TRBV12-3 or TRBV12-4 and TRBJ1-5, with 8 nucleotides matching TRBD1. The CDR3 is made up of 14 amino acids. V gave up 5 bases and J gave up 6 bases; unmatched junction bases: 6. Here the CDR3 reads CASSTGTGIQPQHF. The CDR3 bases are TGTGCCAGCAGTACAGGGACAGGAATTCAGCCCCAGCATTTT.

In this sample, this clonotype turned up a few times. This sequence joins TRBV19 and TRBJ1-2, with D possibly matching TRBD1 (5 bases). V was cut by 6 bases and J by 7 bases, with 18 bases left in between. The CDR3 extends over 14 amino acids. Germline V gives CDR1 LNHDA, CDR2 SQIVND (reference sequence). CDR3 DNA: TGTGCCAGTAGCCCGGGACGGCGAGGAGGTGGCTACACCTTC. This sequence encodes CASSPGRRGGGYTF.

The chain uses TRBV12-3 or TRBV12-4 and TRBJ2-7, with 7 bases matching TRBD2. This CDR3 spans 15 amino acids. The ends lost 6 bases at V and 5 bases at J; junction bases unmatched: 13. CDR3 loop: CASSPGSVGGNEQYF. Here the CDR3 DNA reads TGTGCCAGCAGCCCCGGGTCGGTGGGAGGGAACGAGCAGTACTTC.

This clonotype was observed a handful of times. The chain links TRBV27 to TRBJ2-3; D unclear. V was trimmed by 8 bases and J by 6 bases, leaving 6 bases between them. Germline CDR1 is MNHEY and CDR2 is SMNVEV (reference sequence). The CDR3 has 10 amino acids. The CDR3 reads CASAGDTQYF. CDR3 nucleotides: TGTGCCAGCGCTGGGGATACGCAGTATTTT.

Only a few counts were recorded for this clonotype. The rearrangement links TRBV10-3 to TRBJ2-7; D is possibly TRBD2 (6 bases). The germline V and J ends were trimmed by 6 bases and 2 bases, with 14 bases remaining between them. The CDR3 has 14 residues. CDR1 and CDR2 (germline): ENHRY, SYGVKD. CDR3 coding DNA: TGTGCCATCAGCCCTCGGGACTCAACCTACGAGCAGTACTTC. Its translation: CAISPRDSTYEQYF.

There are a few counts of this clonotype. The chain combines TRBV6-1 with TRBJ2-7, with D unclear. Germline CDR1 and CDR2: MNHNS and SASEGT. The V end was cut by 5 bases, the J end by 0 bases, with 11 bases between. The CDR3 contains 14 residues. The CDR3 DNA follows: TGTGCCAGCAGTCGTACAGACGACTCCTACGAGCAGTACTTC. Amino acid sequence: CASSRTDDSYEQYF.

V is TRBV5-5 and J is TRBJ2-2; D is undetermined. V was pared by 5 bases and J by 7 bases, with 15 bases between. Per germline, CDR1 SGHKS and CDR2 YYEKEE (reference sequence). The CDR3 contains 14 residues. CDR3 loop: CASSLSDGYGELFF. The CDR3 region has the DNA TGTGCCAGCAGTCTGTCTGACGGGTACGGGGAGCTGTTTTTT. The full variable domain, with the rest looked up from reference TRBV5-5 and TRBJ2-2, is DAGVTQSPTHLIKTRGQQVTLRCSPISGHKSVSWYQQVLGQGPQFIFQYYEKEERGRGNFPDRFSARQFPNYSSELNVNALLLGDSALYLCASSLSDGYGELFFGEGSRLTVL.

This chain links TRBV2 with TRBJ2-3; 8 positions match TRBD2. The CDR3 is 15 amino acids. The germline gives CDR1 SNHLY, CDR2 FYNNEI. The V and J ends lost 2 bases and 4 bases, in that order; junction bases with no gene match: 5. CDR3 sequence reads: CASSERGGLSDTQYF. The DNA of the CDR3 is TGTGCCAGCAGTGAACGGGGGGGCCTTTCAGATACGCAGTATTTT.